These 12 T cell receptor beta chains were sequenced from one sample in a study of radiotherapy plus CTLA-4 blockade in lung cancer. Measured with immunoSEQ multiplex PCR; TCRdb has only the in-frame clones, and not every one. The data contain 35,000 to 45,000 clones, 72% of them singletons. Sequencing was performed on peripheral blood, taken from a patient treated with radiotherapy plus ipilimumab. All receptors come from a human donor with non-small cell lung cancer who had stable disease on radiotherapy plus ipilimumab.

The V call is TRBV21-1, the J call TRBJ1-6. TRBV21-1 is assigned pseudogene status. The CDR3 extends over 17 amino acids. The CDR3 protein is CASSNYDNRDYNSPLHF. CDR3 bases: TGTGCCAGCAGCAACTACGACAACCGGGACTATAATTCACCCCTCCACTTT.

The chain employs TRBV15 and TRBJ2-3; D may be TRBD1 (6 bases). The germline V gene encodes CDR1 LNHNV and CDR2 YYDKDF (reference sequence). The CDR3 consists of 17 residues. V lost 0 bases to trimming and J lost 2 bases, with 15 bases between them. This CDR3 is CATSRDRRTAFTDTQYF. For the CDR3, the DNA is TGTGCCACCAGCAGAGATCGTAGGACAGCTTTCACAGATACGCAGTATTTT.

The rearrangement links TRBV4-3 to TRBJ1-1, with D unclear. Per the germline V gene, CDR1 is LGHNA and CDR2 is YSLEER. V dropped 0 bases and J dropped 2 bases, with 7 bases sitting between them. This CDR3 spans 14 amino acids. The CDR3: CASSQESLNTEAFF. In DNA, the CDR3 is TGCGCCAGCAGCCAAGAGTCCTTAAACACTGAAGCTTTCTTT.

This clone was recorded a few times. The chain has TRBV5-1 and TRBJ2-2; maybe TRBD1 (6 bases). This CDR3 contains 15 residues. The germline V gene encodes CDR1 SGHRS and CDR2 YFSETQ. Trimming shortened V by 2 bases and J by 4 bases, and 12 bases separated the two germline ends. The CDR3 sequence is CASSFQGMGTGELFF. DNA for the CDR3: TGCGCCAGCAGCTTTCAGGGGATGGGCACCGGGGAGCTGTTTTTT.

V usage is TRBV5-4 and J usage is TRBJ2-1; 12 nucleotides align to TRBD2. Looked up from germline, CDR1 is SGHNT and CDR2 is YYREEE (reference sequence). Germline trimming cut 3 bases from V and 2 bases from J; bases unmatched to any gene: 0. The CDR3 loop spans 15 amino acids. The CDR3 coding sequence is TGTGCCAGCAGCTCTAGCGGGGGGGCCTACAATGAGCAGTTCTTC. Residues: CASSSSGGAYNEQFF.

This CDR3 reads CASSPQGIGDEQFF. CDR3 DNA: TGTGCCAGCTCACCACAGGGGATTGGGGATGAGCAGTTCTTC. The chain recombines TRBV18 with TRBJ2-1, with D maybe TRBD1 (5 bases). The ends were cut back, 1 base at V and 8 bases at J, with 12 bases in the middle. CDR1 and CDR2 (germline): KGHSH, LQKENI. The CDR3 contains 14 residues.

The chain employs TRBV7-9 and TRBJ2-5, with 11 nucleotides matching TRBD2. The CDR3 covers 16 residues. V shed 3 bases, J shed 1 base, and the junction held 4 bases outside the gene matches. Germline V gives CDR1 SEHNR, CDR2 FQNEAQ (reference sequence). The CDR3 sequence is CASSFGLAGGQETQYF. The CDR3 DNA sequence: TGTGCCAGCAGCTTTGGGCTAGCGGGGGGCCAAGAGACCCAGTACTTC. Combining the CDR3 with reference TRBV7-9 and TRBJ2-5 gives the whole variable domain DTGVSQNPRHKITKRGQNVTFRCDPISEHNRLYWYRQTLGQGPEFLTYFQNEAQLEKSRLLSDRFSAERPKGSFSTLEIQRTEQGDSAMYLCASSFGLAGGQETQYFGPGTRLLVL.

The chain employs TRBV7-8 and TRBJ2-5; 7 bases are shared with TRBD1. J was trimmed by 2 bases and V by 5 bases; bases with no gene match: 14. Germline V lookup: CDR1 SGHVS, CDR2 FQNEAQ. The CDR3 is 17 residues long. The CDR3 protein is CASSRPAAGGGQETQYF. CDR3 DNA sequence: TGTGCCAGCAGCCGCCCCGCGGCAGGGGGTGGACAAGAGACCCAGTACTTC.

The CDR3: CASSSYRQGGNQPQHF. CDR3 DNA: TGTGCCAGCAGCTCCTACCGACAGGGCGGGAATCAGCCCCAGCATTTT. The chain uses TRBV13 and TRBJ1-5, with 7 bases that match TRBD1. There are 16 residues in the CDR3. V dropped 4 bases and J dropped 4; count of bases not matched to a gene: 10. Per germline, CDR1 PRHDT and CDR2 FYEKMQ (reference sequence).

This sequence joins TRBV23-1 and TRBJ1-2, with TRBD1 matching 10 bases. TRBV23-1 is filed as an ORF, its function uncertain. The CDR3 length is 18 residues. Trimming took 0 bases from V and 4 from J; bases not matched to a gene: 11. Here the CDR3 reads CASSQSIPPDRGGYGYTF. As DNA, the CDR3 is TGCGCCAGCAGTCAATCGATCCCGCCGGACAGGGGGGGCTATGGCTACACCTTC.

This chain links TRBV11-2 with TRBJ1-1; D ambiguous. The germline V and J ends were trimmed by 0 bases and 0 bases, with 11 bases remaining between them. The CDR3 runs 16 residues. Germline V gives CDR1 SGHAT, CDR2 FQNNGV. The CDR3 protein is CASSLEGSALNTEAFF. CDR3 DNA: TGTGCCAGCAGCTTAGAGGGCTCAGCCCTGAACACTGAAGCTTTCTTT.

Only one count was recorded for this clone. In the same sample, other DNA sequences code for this CDR3. The chain is built from TRBV7-2 and TRBJ1-5, with D perhaps TRBD1 (5 bases). The V end lost 5 bases, the J end lost 3 bases, and 11 bases lay between the germline ends. There are 14 residues in the CDR3. Germline loops: CDR1 SGHTA, CDR2 FQGNSA. DNA for the CDR3: TGTGCCAGCAGCCCCCAGGGAAACAATCAGCCCCAGCATTTT. Amino acid sequence: CASSPQGNNQPQHF.